This T cell receptor (beta chain) was obtained from a study of regulatory T cells in long-lasting Graves disease. The study's findings and limits: Persistent patients had more shared public clonotypes (under 3,000) than new patients (around 1,000). TRBV28, TRBJ1-2 and TRBJ2-5 emerged as the favored segments in persistent disease.

Researchers made TCR beta libraries by using iRepertoire HTBI primers and running Arm-PCR on CDR3 regions. TCRdb itself ran the multiplex PCR reads through MiXCR, one entry per CDR3 protein. The data contain roughly 530,000 distinct CDR3 sequences, roughly a sixth of them singletons. This clonotype showed up many times. What it binds is not known. Time point specified: newly diagnosed GD, antithyroid drugs for less than 3 months. TCR sequences were obtained from RNA taken from PBMCs. The V and J ends lost 7 bases and 6 bases respectively, with 18 bases between them. From germline, CDR1 is SNHLY and CDR2 FYNNEI. This CDR3 has 14 amino acids. This sample also belongs to another study, concerning T cells in Graves' hyperthyroidism and ophthalmopathy.

The clonotype comes from a middle-aged woman with Graves disease. Sequenced material: peripheral blood mononuclear cells (PBMCs), taken at new diagnosis, from a patient treated with antithyroid drugs. The chain joins TRBV2 to TRBJ1-1; no clear D gene. The CDR3 spells CASTPEGGISEAFF. The DNA of the CDR3 is TGTGCCAGCACCCCGGAGGGTGGGATCTCTGAAGCTTTCTTT.